Each of the 19 T cell receptor beta chains below was sequenced from the same sample in a study of blood T cell repertoires in COVID-19. Some clones are missing from TCRdb's copy, which holds only in-frame ones; the method was immunoSEQ multiplex PCR. The profile shows under 65,000 clones, about nine tenths of them singletons. Sequenced sample: peripheral blood. Source of these receptors: a woman older than 75 with active COVID-19.

The chain combines TRBV27 with TRBJ2-7; 12 bases are shared with TRBD2. CDR3 size: 14 residues. Germline V gives CDR1 MNHEY, CDR2 SMNVEV (reference sequence). V lost 10 bases and J lost 2; bases outside the gene matches: 6. In DNA, the CDR3 is TGTGCCACTGCGGGACTAGCGGGTCCCTACGAGCAGTACTTC. It is translated as CATAGLAGPYEQYF.

The chain's CDR3 is CASSTLGQGFWYTF. The CDR3 DNA follows: TGTGCCAGTAGTACCCTCGGACAGGGCTTTTGGTACACCTTC. V gene TRBV19 combines with J gene TRBJ1-2, with 8 nucleotides matching TRBD1. Trimming removed 4 bases from V and 11 bases from J; junction bases left unmatched: 12. The V gene's germline CDR1 is LNHDA and CDR2 SQIVND (reference sequence). This CDR3 has 14 amino acids.

V gene TRBV19 combines with J gene TRBJ2-3; 8 bases map to TRBD2. Per the germline V gene, CDR1 is LNHDA and CDR2 is SQIVND (reference sequence). The ends lost 4 bases at V and 5 bases at J; junction bases unmatched: 8. This CDR3 comprises 15 residues. The CDR3 DNA sequence: TGTGCCAGTAGTAAGGCCCAGCGGGAGATAGATACGCAGTATTTT. Residues: CASSKAQREIDTQYF.

The chain uses TRBV18 and TRBJ1-1; D unclear. The ends were cut back, 0 bases at V and 1 base at J, with 15 bases in the middle. The CDR3 runs 17 residues. Per the germline V gene, CDR1 is KGHSH and CDR2 is LQKENI. The CDR3 DNA is TGTGCCAGCTCACCACCAATGTCGACACGGGGGAACACTGAAGCTTTCTTT. It codes for CASSPPMSTRGNTEAFF.

The genes are TRBV28 and TRBJ2-7; 9 bases map to TRBD1. In germline, CDR1 is MDHEN, CDR2 SYDVKM. The length of the CDR3 is 16 residues. V lost 7 bases to trimming and J lost 3 bases; unmatched junction nucleotides: 13. The CDR3 reads CASTKGGRTGVYEQYF. In DNA form, the CDR3 reads TGTGCCAGCACCAAAGGGGGGCGGACAGGGGTCTACGAGCAGTACTTC.

J is TRBJ1-1 and V is TRBV10-3; the D gene is possibly TRBD1 (6 bases). This CDR3 has 13 residues. Trimming stripped 3 bases from V and 8 bases from J, with 13 bases between. Germline lookup yields CDR1 ENHRY and CDR2 SYGVKD. The CDR3: CAISDPPDREAFF. The DNA of the CDR3 is TGTGCCATCAGTGACCCCCCAGACAGGGAAGCTTTCTTT.

This chain uses TRBV7-2 with TRBJ2-5; weak D call: TRBD1 (7 bases). This CDR3 comprises 13 residues. The germline V and J ends were trimmed by 5 bases and 3 bases, with 10 bases remaining between them. Germline CDR1 is SGHTA and CDR2 is FQGNSA. Written as DNA, the CDR3 is TGTGCCAGCAGCCAGGGGGGAGAAGAGACCCAGTACTTC. This gives the protein CASSQGGEETQYF.

This clone appeared a few times. The CDR3, as DNA: TGTGCCAGCAGCTTTACAATAGCGGGAGCTTCCTACGAGCAGTACTTC. Translating gives CASSFTIAGASYEQYF. The chain combines TRBV9 with TRBJ2-7; TRBD2 matches at 9 bases. Germline V gene sequence: CDR1 SGDLS, CDR2 YYNGEE. This CDR3 has 16 amino acids. V was clipped by 4 bases and J by 1 base; unmatched bases: 9.

This clone was found once. The rearrangement uses TRBV5-4 and TRBJ1-6, with 7 bases fitting TRBD1. The CDR3 is made up of 16 amino acids. Trimming took 2 bases from V and 4 from J; bases not matched to a gene: 6. The germline gives CDR1 SGHNT, CDR2 YYREEE (reference sequence). The CDR3 nucleotides read TGTGCCAGCAGCTTAGGGGACAGTTTTTATAATTCACCCCTCCACTTT. Its translation is CASSLGDSFYNSPLHF. The full variable domain, in which reference TRBV5-4 and TRBJ1-6 provide the parts outside the CDR3, is ETGVTQSPTHLIKTRGQQVTLRCSSQSGHNTVSWYQQALGQGPQFIFQYYREEENGRGNFPPRFSGLQFPNYSSELNVNALELDDSALYLCASSLGDSFYNSPLHFGNGTRLTVT.

Only one count was recorded for this clone. V usage is TRBV6-1 and J usage is TRBJ1-6, with 9 bases lining up with TRBD1. The V and J ends lost 1 base and 8 bases, in that order; junction bases with no gene match: 9. The CDR3 length is 17 residues. Germline V CDR1 and CDR2: MNHNS, SASEGT. This CDR3 is CASSEGITGGADSPLHF. The CDR3 region has the DNA TGTGCCAGCAGTGAAGGTATCACAGGGGGCGCCGATTCACCCCTCCACTTT.

The gene calls are TRBV6-5 and TRBJ1-5; no definite D call. The V gene's germline CDR1 is MNHEY and CDR2 SVGAGI. The CDR3 covers 15 residues. V lost 9 bases to trimming and J lost 4 bases, with 19 bases between them. The CDR3 region is CASLVRAAGNQPQHF. The CDR3 DNA is TGTGCCAGTCTAGTGAGGGCGGCCGGGAATCAGCCCCAGCATTTT.

V gene TRBV27 combines with J gene TRBJ2-3; 10 bases align to TRBD2. The CDR3 is 17 residues long. Germline CDR1 reads MNHEY; CDR2 reads SMNVEV (reference sequence). Trimming cost V 5 bases and J 6 bases; bases outside gene matches: 14. CDR3 in amino acids: CASSVYRGTSVGDTQYF. CDR3 coding DNA: TGTGCCAGCAGTGTGTACCGAGGGACTAGCGTGGGCGATACGCAGTATTTT.

This clone was picked up a small number of times. The chain carries TRBV3-1 (or the pseudogene TRBV3-2) and TRBJ1-2; perhaps TRBD1 as D (6 bases). Germline V gene sequence: CDR1 LGHDT, CDR2 YNNKEL (reference sequence). This CDR3 is 15 amino acids long. V lost 4 bases and J lost 8, with 20 bases in between. In DNA form, the CDR3 reads TGTGCCAGCAGCCCACTGGTAAGGGGGTATAGCGGCTACACCTTC. It yields the protein CASSPLVRGYSGYTF.

The V gene is TRBV3-1 (or the pseudogene TRBV3-2), the J gene TRBJ1-6; D possibly corresponds to TRBD1 (6 bases). Looked up from germline, CDR1 is LGHDT and CDR2 is YNNKEL (reference sequence). The CDR3 contains 14 residues. The V and J ends lost 8 bases and 9 bases respectively, with 17 bases between them. The CDR3 coding sequence is TGTGCCAGCCACGAGACAGGTATCGGTTCACCCCTCCACTTT. It is translated as CASHETGIGSPLHF.

The V call is TRBV5-1, the J call TRBJ1-2, with 7 bases identical to TRBD1. The CDR3 runs 14 residues. The junction had 9 bases not matched to a gene; V was cut back by 5 bases and J by 5 bases. Germline values: CDR1 SGHRS, CDR2 YFSETQ. CDR3 bases: TGCGCCAGCAGTCAAGAGGGACAGAGGTATGGCTACACCTTC. It encodes CASSQEGQRYGYTF.

In this sample, this clone turned up once. This rearrangement joins TRBV5-1 to TRBJ2-7; 8 bases agree with TRBD2. CDR3 length: 16 residues. With V trimmed by 3 bases and J by 0 bases, 8 bases remained unmatched. Per germline, CDR1 SGHRS and CDR2 YFSETQ. This chain's CDR3 is CASSSEGLGNSYEQYF. CDR3 nucleotide sequence: TGCGCCAGCAGCTCCGAGGGACTAGGGAACTCCTACGAGCAGTACTTC.

The chain carries TRBV15 and TRBJ1-4; TRBD1 aligns across 8 bases. Germline assignment: CDR1 LNHNV and CDR2 YYDKDF (reference sequence). This CDR3 has 16 amino acids. V lost 0 bases to trimming and J lost 7 bases; unmatched junction nucleotides: 7. The CDR3 sequence is CATSRDKAGGLEKLFF. In DNA form, the CDR3 reads TGTGCCACCAGCAGAGATAAGGCAGGGGGCCTTGAAAAACTGTTTTTT.

The chain employs TRBV6-6 and TRBJ1-5, with a tentative D call TRBD1 (6 bases). Trimming removed 5 bases at V and 3 bases at J, with 23 bases between. This CDR3 has 18 residues. Germline-derived CDR1 and CDR2 are MNHNY and SVGAGI (reference sequence). In DNA form, the CDR3 reads TGTGCCAGCAGTCGGGACACAGGGAAGAGGGGCGCCAATCAGCCCCAGCATTTT. It codes for CASSRDTGKRGANQPQHF.

The gene calls are TRBV5-1 and TRBJ2-3; 7 bases fit TRBD2. The CDR3 spans 16 residues. V was pared by 0 bases and J by 2 bases, with 6 bases of the junction left unmatched. Germline V lookup: CDR1 SGHRS, CDR2 YFSETQ. CDR3 protein: CASSLAGTTPTDTQYF. The CDR3 DNA sequence: TGCGCCAGCAGCTTGGCCGGGACTACTCCCACAGATACGCAGTATTTT.